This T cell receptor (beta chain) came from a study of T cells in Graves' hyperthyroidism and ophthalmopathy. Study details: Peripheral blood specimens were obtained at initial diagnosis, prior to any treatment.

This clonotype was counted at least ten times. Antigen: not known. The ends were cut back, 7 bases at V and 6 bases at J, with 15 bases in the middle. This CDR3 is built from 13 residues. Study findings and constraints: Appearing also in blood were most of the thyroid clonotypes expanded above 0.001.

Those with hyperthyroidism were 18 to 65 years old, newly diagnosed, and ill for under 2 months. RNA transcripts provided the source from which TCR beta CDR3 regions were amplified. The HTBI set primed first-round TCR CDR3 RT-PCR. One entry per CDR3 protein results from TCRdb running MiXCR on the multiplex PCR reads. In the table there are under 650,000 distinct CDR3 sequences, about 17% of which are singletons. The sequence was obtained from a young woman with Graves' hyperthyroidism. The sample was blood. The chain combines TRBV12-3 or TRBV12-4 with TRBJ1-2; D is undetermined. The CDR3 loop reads CASNSGGWNGYTF. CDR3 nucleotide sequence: TGTGCCAGCAACAGCGGAGGATGGAATGGCTACACCTTC.